This T cell receptor (beta chain) is drawn from a study of T cell repertoires in cytomegalovirus infection. Study-level points and caveats: HLA-C-restricted CMV-specific TCR beta clonotypes prevailed in the ex vivo response. Summed frequency of shared TCR beta families picked out CMV carriers who also had the relevant HLA.

In its sample, this clonotype was seen a few times. What it binds is not known. Each CDR3 protein is one row after TCRdb ran MiXCR on the reads. The profile shows some 940,000 distinct CDR3 sequences, less than 40% of them singletons. The CDR3 loop spans 14 amino acids. Trimming shortened V by 5 bases and J by 5 bases, and 10 bases separated the two germline ends. Germline values: CDR1 SGHVS, CDR2 FNYEAQ. This chain links TRBV7-6 with TRBJ1-6, with D uncertain. This sample comprised cultured CD8+ T cells from PBMCs, obtained from culture after CMV antigen stimulation. This sequence was found in a human donor in good health (CMV status not recorded). Some clones in this sample may be carry-over from other donors' samples. CDR3 amino acids: CASSRGRDNSPLHF. The CDR3 nucleotides are TGTGCCAGCAGCAGAGGCCGGGATAATTCACCCCTCCACTTT.